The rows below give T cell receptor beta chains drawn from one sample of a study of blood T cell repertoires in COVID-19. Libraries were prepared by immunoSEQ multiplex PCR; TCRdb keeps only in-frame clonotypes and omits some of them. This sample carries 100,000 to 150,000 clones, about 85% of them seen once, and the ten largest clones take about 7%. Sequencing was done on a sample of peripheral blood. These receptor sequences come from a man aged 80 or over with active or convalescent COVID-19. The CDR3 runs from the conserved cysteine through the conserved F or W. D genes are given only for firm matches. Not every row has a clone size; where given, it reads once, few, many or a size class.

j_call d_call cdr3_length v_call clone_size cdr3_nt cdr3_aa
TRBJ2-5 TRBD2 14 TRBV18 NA TGTGCCAGCTCACCTACTAGCGGGGAAGAGACCCAGTACTTC CASSPTSGEETQYF
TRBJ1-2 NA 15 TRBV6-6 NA TGTGCCAGCAGTTACCCGACAGTATTGTCGAATGGCTACACCTTC CASSYPTVLSNGYTF
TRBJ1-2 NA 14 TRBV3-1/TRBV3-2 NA TGTGCCAGCAGCCCCCTACAGGGAGGGGCCGGCTACACCTTC CASSPLQGGAGYTF
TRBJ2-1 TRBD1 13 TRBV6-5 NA TGTGCCAGCAGCCGCGGACGACAGGGCCAGCAGTTCTTC CASSRGRQGQQFF
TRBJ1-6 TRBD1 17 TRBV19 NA TGTGCCAGTAGTTCACAGGACAGGGGATCCTATAATTCACCCCTCCACTTT CASSSQDRGSYNSPLHF
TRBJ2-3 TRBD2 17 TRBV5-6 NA TGTGCCAGCAGCTTGGCCGCTAGCGGGAGGGCCGGGGATACGCAGTATTTT CASSLAASGRAGDTQYF
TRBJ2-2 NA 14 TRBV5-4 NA TGTGCCAGCAGCTTGTCGTGGGAGACCGGGGAGCTGTTTTTT CASSLSWETGELFF
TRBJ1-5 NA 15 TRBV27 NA TGTGCCAGCAGTTTATCCCCGACCGGAGATCAGCCCCAGCATTTT CASSLSPTGDQPQHF
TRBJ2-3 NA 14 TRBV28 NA TGTGCCAGTAAACGGGGGTCAGTACCAGATACGCAGTATTTT CASKRGSVPDTQYF
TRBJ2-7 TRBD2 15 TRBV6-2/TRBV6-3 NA TGTGCCAGCAGTTCCTGGACTAGCGGCTCCTACGAGCAGTACTTC CASSSWTSGSYEQYF
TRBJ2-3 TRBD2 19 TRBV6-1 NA TGTGCCAGCAGTGGTCTTCTTAGCGGGAGCTTAGCGGGCACAGATACGCAGTATTTT CASSGLLSGSLAGTDTQYF
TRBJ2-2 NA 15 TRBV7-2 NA TGTGCCAGCAGCTTAGGGGACTTAAACACCGGGGAGCTGTTTTTT CASSLGDLNTGELFF
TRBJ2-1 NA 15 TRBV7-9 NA TGTGCCAGCAGCATCCGGGACTTTGCCTACAATGAGCAGTTCTTC CASSIRDFAYNEQFF
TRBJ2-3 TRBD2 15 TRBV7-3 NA TGTGCCAGCAGCTTTGGGACTAGCGATGGGGCTACGCAGTATTTT CASSFGTSDGATQYF
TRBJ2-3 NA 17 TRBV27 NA TGTGCCAGCAGCGTGGCGGTTGGTGGGGGCGCGAGCTATACGCAGTATTTT CASSVAVGGGASYTQYF
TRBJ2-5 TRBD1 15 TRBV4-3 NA TGCGCCAGCAGCCAAGGGCGGACAGGGTGGGAGACCCAGTACTTC CASSQGRTGWETQYF
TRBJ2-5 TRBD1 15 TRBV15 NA TGTGCCACCAGAGACCAGGGGGAATCGCAAGAGACCCAGTACTTC CATRDQGESQETQYF
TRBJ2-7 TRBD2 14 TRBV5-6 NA TGTGCCAGCAGCTGGGCCGGGACTACATACGAGCAGTACTTC CASSWAGTTYEQYF
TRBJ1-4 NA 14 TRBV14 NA TGTGCCAGCAGCCAGACGGGAGGGTATGAAAAACTGTTTTTT CASSQTGGYEKLFF
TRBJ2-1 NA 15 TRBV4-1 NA TGCGCCAGCAGTGCCCACGCGGTCTTCAACAATGAGCAGTTCTTC CASSAHAVFNNEQFF
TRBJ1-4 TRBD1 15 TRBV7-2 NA TGTGCCAGCAGCTTTGGGGGACAGGTTAATGAAAAACTGTTTTTT CASSFGGQVNEKLFF
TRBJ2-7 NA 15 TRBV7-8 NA TGTGCCAGCAGCATCTCCGGCGGTAGCTCCTACGAGCAGTACTTC CASSISGGSSYEQYF
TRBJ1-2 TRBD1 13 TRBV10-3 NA TGTGCCATCAGTGAGACAGGGGTTGGCGGCTACACCTTC CAISETGVGGYTF
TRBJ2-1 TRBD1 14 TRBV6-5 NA TGTGCCAGCAGTTATCGACAGGGTCGGGATGAGCAGTTCTTC CASSYRQGRDEQFF
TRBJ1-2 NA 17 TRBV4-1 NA TGCGCCAGCAGCCAAGAACCTGATCCGATGGCTAGGGGGGGGAAAAGATTC CASSQEPDPMARGGKRF
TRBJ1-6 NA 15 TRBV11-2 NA TGTGCCAGCAGCTTACGGGGGAACGATAATTCACCCCTCCACTTT CASSLRGNDNSPLHF
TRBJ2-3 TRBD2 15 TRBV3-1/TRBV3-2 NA TGTGCCAGCAGCAAGAGCGGGAGGGCCTTGTATACGCAGTATTTT CASSKSGRALYTQYF
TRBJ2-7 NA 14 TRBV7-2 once TGTGCCAGCAGCTTAGGGGCGAGGGCCTACGAGCAGTACTTC CASSLGARAYEQYF
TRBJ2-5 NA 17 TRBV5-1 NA TGCGCCAGCAGCCACAGTTCGGGCAGGGGTTTAGGAGAGACCCAGTACTTC CASSHSSGRGLGETQYF
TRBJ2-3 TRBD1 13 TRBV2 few TGTGCCAGCAGGGGACAGGGAGGGGATACGCAGTATTTT CASRGQGGDTQYF
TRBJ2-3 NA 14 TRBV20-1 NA TGCAGTGCTAGTGGGCTAGCGGCCCAGGGGACGCAGTATTTT CSASGLAAQGTQYF
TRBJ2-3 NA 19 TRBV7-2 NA TGTGCCAGCACCGGGTCGTTCGGGCGCGGGATTCAAGGCACAGATACGCAGTATTTT CASTGSFGRGIQGTDTQYF
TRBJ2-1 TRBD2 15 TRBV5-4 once TGTGCCAGCAGCAGGACTAGCGGTTCCTACAATGAGCAGTTCTTC CASSRTSGSYNEQFF
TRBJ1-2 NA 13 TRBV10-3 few TGTGCCACCGCCGGCCAGACAATCTATGGCTACACCTTC CATAGQTIYGYTF
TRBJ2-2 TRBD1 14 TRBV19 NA TGTGCCACCGGACAGGGTCAAAGGACCGGGGAGCTGTTTTTT CATGQGQRTGELFF
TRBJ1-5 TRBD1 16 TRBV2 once TGTGCCAGCAGTTGGGGGACAGGCCATAGCAATCAGCCCCAGCATTTT CASSWGTGHSNQPQHF
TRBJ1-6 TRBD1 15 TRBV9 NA TGTGCCAGCAGCGTAGCGGGGACAGCCAATTCACCCCTCCACTTT CASSVAGTANSPLHF
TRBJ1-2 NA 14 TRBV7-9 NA TGTGCCAGCAGCTTTTTCCAGAATAACTATGGCTACACCTTC CASSFFQNNYGYTF
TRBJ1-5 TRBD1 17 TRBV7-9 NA TGTGCCAGCAGCTTAGGGGACAGAAGATATAGCAATCAGCCCCAGCATTTT CASSLGDRRYSNQPQHF
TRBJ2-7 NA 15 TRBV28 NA TGTGCCAGCAGTCCCCCGACAGGTGGGGTTTACGAGCAGTACTTC CASSPPTGGVYEQYF
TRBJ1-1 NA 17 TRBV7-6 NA TGTGCCAGCAGCCGACTCCAGTGGAGCGGGGGGAACACTGAAGCTTTCTTT CASSRLQWSGGNTEAFF
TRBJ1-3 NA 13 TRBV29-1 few TGCAGCGCCGGGGTCAGCTCTGGAAACACCATATATTTT CSAGVSSGNTIYF
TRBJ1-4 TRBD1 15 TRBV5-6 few TGTGCCAGCAGTCGGAGGACAGGGGGCGAGGAAAAACTGTTTTTT CASSRRTGGEEKLFF
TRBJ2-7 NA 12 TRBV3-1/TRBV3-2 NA TGTGCCAGCAGCCCCCTCTCCTACGAGCAGTACTTC CASSPLSYEQYF
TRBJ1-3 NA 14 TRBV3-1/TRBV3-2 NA TGTGCCAGCAGCCAAGATATTCGGGGTCGGTCCATATATTTT CASSQDIRGRSIYF
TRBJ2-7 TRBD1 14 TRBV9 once TGTGCCAGCAGCCCGGGACAGGGGATCTACGAGCAGTACTTC CASSPGQGIYEQYF
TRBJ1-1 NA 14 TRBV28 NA TGTGCCAGCAGTTTGCCCCGCAGGAACACTGAAGCTTTCTTT CASSLPRRNTEAFF
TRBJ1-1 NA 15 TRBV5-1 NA TGCGCCAGCAGCTTGGGTGTGACAACGAACACTGAAGCTTTCTTT CASSLGVTTNTEAFF
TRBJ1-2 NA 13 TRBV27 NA TGTGCCAGCAGCAGTACAGGGAACTATGGCTACACCTTC CASSSTGNYGYTF
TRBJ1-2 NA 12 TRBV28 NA TGTGCCAGCAGTTCGTCCAACTATGGCTACACCTTC CASSSSNYGYTF